What follows are 27 T cell receptor beta chains derived from one specimen sequenced in a study of blood T cell repertoires in COVID-19. The assay was immunoSEQ multiplex PCR, and TCRdb's table has in-frame clones only and misses some. The sample carries more than 300,000 clones, about 88% recorded once. Material: PBMCs or T cells enriched from blood (not recorded which). These receptors all come from a woman between 18 and 30 years old who had recovered from COVID-19.

The rearrangement joins TRBV9 to TRBJ1-2; D not resolved. Per germline, CDR1 SGDLS and CDR2 YYNGEE. The CDR3 has 13 residues. V lost 0 bases and J lost 4, with 7 bases in between. The CDR3 sequence is CASSVAPRYGYTF. The CDR3 coding sequence is TGTGCCAGCAGCGTAGCCCCTCGCTATGGCTACACCTTC.

The V and J genes are TRBV6-5 and TRBJ1-2, with TRBD1 as a possible D gene (6 bases). Deletions cut 0 bases from V and 3 bases from J, with 14 bases between. CDR1 is MNHEY and CDR2 is SVGAGI in the germline V gene. The CDR3 has 16 residues. The CDR3 coding sequence is TGTGCCAGCAGTTACTCGAGGGCTGGGGGCGACTATGGCTACACCTTC. Translation gives CASSYSRAGGDYGYTF.

The chain employs TRBV7-8 and TRBJ1-5, with D possibly being TRBD1 (5 bases). Germline assignment: CDR1 SGHVS and CDR2 FQNEAQ. Trimming pared 5 bases from V and 7 bases from J, leaving 15 bases between. This CDR3 is built from 14 residues. The CDR3 protein is CASSLGPAGQPQHF. DNA for the CDR3: TGTGCCAGCAGCCTGGGGCCCGCTGGGCAGCCCCAGCATTTT.

The chain has TRBV7-9 and TRBJ1-3, with D possibly being TRBD1 (6 bases). The CDR3 runs to 16 residues. V lost 4 bases and J 0 bases, leaving 13 bases between the germline ends. Per germline, CDR1 SEHNR and CDR2 FQNEAQ (reference sequence). CDR3 protein: CASSSPGHSSGNTIYF. The CDR3 DNA reads as TGTGCCAGCAGCTCGCCGGGACATAGCTCTGGAAACACCATATATTTT.

The CDR3 DNA sequence: TGCGCCAGCACTAACAGGGCTCGGGGAGAGCAGTACTTC. This codes for CASTNRARGEQYF. This chain connects TRBV10-2 to TRBJ2-7, with D tentatively TRBD1 (6 bases). The length of the CDR3 is 13 residues. Per germline, CDR1 WSHSY and CDR2 SAAADI. Trimming took off 7 bases at V and 7 bases at J, with 17 bases between the two ends.

This sequence joins TRBV11-2 and TRBJ1-2, with D possibly being TRBD1 (6 bases). The CDR3 contains 14 residues. Per the germline V gene, CDR1 is SGHAT and CDR2 is FQNNGV. Trimming stripped 1 base from V and 4 bases from J, with 10 bases between. CDR3 coding DNA: TGTGCCAGCAGCTTAGCTAACAGGGTCTATGGCTACACCTTC. Its translation is CASSLANRVYGYTF.

This chain uses TRBV19 with TRBJ1-5, with TRBD1 identical over 8 bases. The CDR3 covers 17 residues. V gave up 0 bases and J gave up 0 bases; unmatched junction bases: 4. Germline assignment: CDR1 LNHDA and CDR2 SQIVND (reference sequence). The CDR3 coding sequence is TGTGCCAGTAGTATAGAGGGGACAGGTTTTAGCAATCAGCCCCAGCATTTT. Protein product: CASSIEGTGFSNQPQHF.

V usage is TRBV29-1 and J usage is TRBJ2-7; 7 nucleotides agree with TRBD1. There are 16 residues in the CDR3. The junction had 12 bases not matched to a gene; V was cut back by 2 bases and J by 2 bases. CDR1 and CDR2 (germline): SQVTM, ANQGSEA. The DNA of the CDR3 is TGCAGCGTTGAATTTGCCGGGACAGTCTCCCCCTACGAGCAGTACTTC. Translated: CSVEFAGTVSPYEQYF.

The rearrangement joins TRBV6-5 to TRBJ1-1; 7 nucleotides line up with TRBD1. The junction had 5 bases not matched to a gene; V was cut back by 6 bases and J by 4 bases. The V gene's germline CDR1 is MNHEY and CDR2 SVGAGI. The CDR3 runs to 13 residues. DNA of the CDR3: TGTGCCAGCAGAGGGGACAGCGGCACTGAAGCTTTCTTT. It is translated as CASRGDSGTEAFF.

The chain carries TRBV13 and TRBJ2-3; perhaps TRBD2 as D (5 bases). Trimming shortened V by 6 bases and J by 1 base, and 14 bases separated the two germline ends. Looked up from germline, CDR1 is PRHDT and CDR2 is FYEKMQ (reference sequence). CDR3 length equals 15 residues. This chain's CDR3 is CASSPGRWGTDTQYF. Here the CDR3 DNA reads TGTGCCAGCAGTCCGGGAAGGTGGGGCACAGATACGCAGTATTTT.

The rearrangement uses TRBV29-1 and TRBJ2-1; 10 bases align to TRBD1. V trimming: 6 bases; J trimming: 1 base; junction bases outside the gene matches: 6. Germline CDR1 SQVTM, CDR2 ANQGSEA. The CDR3 runs 15 residues. In DNA form, the CDR3 reads TGCAGCGTCGCCCGACAGGGGGCGTCCTACAATGAGCAGTTCTTC. This codes for CSVARQGASYNEQFF.

The chain couples TRBV11-2 to TRBJ1-4; TRBD1 matches at 9 bases. Per the germline V gene, CDR1 is SGHAT and CDR2 is FQNNGV. V shed 4 bases, J shed 0 bases, and the junction held 9 bases outside the gene matches. The CDR3 runs to 18 residues. CDR3 protein: CASSYGTGNRATNEKLFF. Written as DNA, the CDR3 is TGTGCCAGCAGCTACGGGACAGGGAATCGGGCAACTAATGAAAAACTGTTTTTT. Full variable domain (outside the CDR3, taken from reference TRBV11-2 and TRBJ1-4): EAGVAQSPRYKIIEKRQSVAFWCNPISGHATLYWYQQILGQGPKLLIQFQNNGVVDDSQLPKDRFSAERLKGVDSTLKIQPAKLEDSAVYLCASSYGTGNRATNEKLFFGSGTQLSVL.

This chain links TRBV4-3 with TRBJ2-1; TRBD1 agrees at 10 bases. This CDR3 is built from 15 residues. CDR1 is LGHNA, CDR2 YSLEER, per germline. The trim removed 5 bases at V and 2 bases at J, leaving 3 bases unmatched. In DNA, the CDR3 is TGCGCCAGCAGCGGAGACAGGGGGCCCTACAATGAGCAGTTCTTC. This codes for CASSGDRGPYNEQFF.

V is TRBV27 and J is TRBJ2-1, with 8 bases fitting TRBD2. Trimming cost V 5 bases and J 2 bases; bases outside gene matches: 8. The germline V gene encodes CDR1 MNHEY and CDR2 SMNVEV (reference sequence). The CDR3 sequence is 16 residues long. This chain's CDR3 is CASSERGIKAYNEQFF. The CDR3 DNA is TGTGCCAGCAGTGAGCGGGGGATTAAAGCCTACAATGAGCAGTTCTTC.

The chain combines TRBV3-1 (or the pseudogene TRBV3-2) with TRBJ2-5; 10 positions match TRBD2. Germline V CDR1 and CDR2: LGHDT, YNNKEL (reference sequence). The trim removed 2 bases at V and 4 bases at J, leaving 4 bases unmatched. This CDR3 has 15 amino acids. The CDR3 here is CASSQPAGGGETQYF. The CDR3 DNA reads TGTGCCAGCAGCCAACCAGCGGGGGGGGGAGAGACCCAGTACTTC.

The chain employs TRBV9 and TRBJ2-5; 8 nucleotides line up with TRBD1. The CDR3 consists of 15 residues. Per the germline V gene, CDR1 is SGDLS and CDR2 is YYNGEE. J gave up 4 bases and V 3 bases, and 8 bases lay outside the gene matches. The CDR3 DNA reads as TGTGCCAGCAGCGCGACAGGGGTTAGTCGAGAGACCCAGTACTTC. Residues: CASSATGVSRETQYF.

This chain links TRBV30 with TRBJ2-4, with 11 bases lining up with TRBD2. The CDR3 is made up of 17 amino acids. The germline V gene encodes CDR1 GTSNPN and CDR2 SVGIG (reference sequence). Losses at the gene ends were 0 bases for V and 7 bases for J; bases not matched to a gene: 11. The CDR3 region is CAWSVDWSSGGSNIQYF. CDR3 in DNA: TGTGCCTGGAGTGTAGACTGGTCTAGCGGGGGGTCGAACATTCAGTACTTC. Combining the CDR3 with reference TRBV30 and TRBJ2-4 gives the whole variable domain SQTIHQWPATLVQPVGSPLSLECTVEGTSNPNLYWYRQAAGRGLQLLFYSVGIGQISSEVPQNLSASRPQDRQFILSSKKLLLSDSGFYLCAWSVDWSSGGSNIQYFGAGTRLSVL.

This chain uses TRBV30 with TRBJ1-1, with D perhaps matching TRBD1 (5 bases). CDR3 size: 13 residues. Per germline, CDR1 GTSNPN and CDR2 SVGIG (reference sequence). The ends were cut back, 5 bases at V and 1 base at J, with 11 bases in the middle. The CDR3 spells CAWGTRGNTEAFF. The CDR3 DNA reads TGTGCCTGGGGGACGCGGGGGAACACTGAAGCTTTCTTT.

The V and J genes are TRBV7-6 and TRBJ1-2; 9 bases fit TRBD1. The CDR3 is made up of 15 amino acids. Germline CDR1 SGHVS, CDR2 FNYEAQ. With V trimmed by 4 bases and J by 8 bases, 11 bases remained unmatched. CDR3 amino acids: CASSSVGQGLDGYTF. In nucleotides, the CDR3 is TGTGCCAGCAGCTCCGTAGGACAGGGGTTAGACGGCTACACCTTC.

The V call is TRBV5-1, the J call TRBJ1-1; 8 positions match TRBD1. Germline CDR1 and CDR2: SGHRS and YFSETQ. CDR3 length equals 14 residues. J was trimmed by 4 bases and V by 7 bases; bases with no gene match: 9. The CDR3 nucleotides read TGCGCCAGCTCAGATAAAGACAGGGGCACTGAAGCTTTCTTT. Translated, it gives CASSDKDRGTEAFF.

This clone was observed a handful of times. This chain joins TRBV5-1 and TRBJ1-2; D call uncertain. Per germline, CDR1 SGHRS and CDR2 YFSETQ. This CDR3 comprises 15 residues. V was pared by 2 bases and J by 3 bases, with 14 bases between. The DNA of the CDR3 is TGCGCCAGCAGCTTAGGCACAGATCCCCACTATGGCTACACCTTC. Translating it yields CASSLGTDPHYGYTF. The variable domain in full, with the rest retrieved from reference TRBV5-1 and TRBJ1-2, is KAGVTQTPRYLIKTRGQQVTLSCSPISGHRSVSWYQQTPGQGLQFLFEYFSETQRNKGNFPGRFSGRQFSNSRSEMNVSTLELGDSALYLCASSLGTDPHYGYTFGSGTRLTVV.

The chain is built from TRBV9 and TRBJ2-5; weak D call: TRBD2 (6 bases). This CDR3 contains 16 residues. Trimming removed 4 bases from V and 5 bases from J, with 21 bases in between. Germline V gene lookup returns CDR1 SGDLS and CDR2 YYNGEE. The CDR3 nucleotides are TGTGCCAGCAGCAACCCCGCAGCCCCGGAGGGTGAGACCCAGTACTTC. This translates into CASSNPAAPEGETQYF.

The chain is built from TRBV6-4 and TRBJ1-6, with 10 bases identical to TRBD1. The trim removed 1 base at V and 9 bases at J, leaving 3 bases unmatched. Germline values: CDR1 MRHNA, CDR2 SNTAGT. The CDR3 runs 15 residues. The CDR3 spells CASSDLGTGVSPLHF. In DNA form, the CDR3 reads TGTGCCAGCAGTGACTTAGGGACAGGGGTTTCACCCCTCCACTTT.

The rearrangement links TRBV5-1 to TRBJ1-2; maybe TRBD1 (6 bases). V was cut by 4 bases and J by 6 bases, with 19 bases left in between. This CDR3 has 15 amino acids. CDR1 and CDR2 (germline): SGHRS, YFSETQ. CDR3 DNA: TGCGCCAGCAGCCTCCAACCAGGGGTTTTGGATGGCTACACCTTC. Amino acid sequence: CASSLQPGVLDGYTF.

The chain links TRBV5-1 to TRBJ1-6; the D is unclear. The CDR3 contains 16 residues. Germline V gene data show CDR1 as SGHRS and CDR2 as YFSETQ. Trimming pared 5 bases from V and 0 bases from J, leaving 12 bases between. CDR3 DNA sequence: TGCGCCAGCAGTTATACAGAGAGCTCCTATAATTCACCCCTCCACTTT. Amino acids: CASSYTESSYNSPLHF. Full variable domain (outside the CDR3, taken from reference TRBV5-1 and TRBJ1-6): KAGVTQTPRYLIKTRGQQVTLSCSPISGHRSVSWYQQTPGQGLQFLFEYFSETQRNKGNFPGRFSGRQFSNSRSEMNVSTLELGDSALYLCASSYTESSYNSPLHFGNGTRLTVT.

V usage is TRBV9 and J usage is TRBJ1-3, with 7 bases lining up with TRBD1. Germline CDR1 and CDR2: SGDLS and YYNGEE. The CDR3 length is 14 residues. J lost 2 bases, V lost 1 base, and 0 bases had no gene match. CDR3 region: CASSVTGAGNTIYF. CDR3 in DNA: TGTGCCAGCAGCGTAACAGGGGCTGGAAACACCATATATTTT.

V is TRBV7-9 and J is TRBJ2-7; 7 nucleotides line up with TRBD1. This CDR3 region has 13 residues. Per germline, CDR1 SEHNR and CDR2 FQNEAQ (reference sequence). Unmatched junction bases numbered 5, after V lost 8 bases and J lost 1 base. The CDR3 DNA reads as TGTGCCAGCTCACCGGGACAGTCCTACGAGCAGTACTTC. It yields the protein CASSPGQSYEQYF.